This is a list of T cell receptor beta chains from one sample in a study of PD-L1 blockade in urothelial cancer. Clones were sequenced by immunoSEQ multiplex PCR, and TCRdb holds only the in-frame ones, with some missing. Of more than 60,000 clones detected, roughly 90% appear once; the ten largest clones hold about 11%. Specimen: PBMCs, collected around atezolizumab (anti-PD-L1) treatment. These receptors were collected from a man between 60 and 75 years old with urothelial cancer. Both conserved end residues are part of each CDR3. Each record gives: CDR3 protein, J gene, V gene.

CDR3 protein: CASSSPGQGYNEQFF
J gene: TRBJ2-1
V gene: TRBV6-5

CDR3 protein: CASSVATGGVGSPLHF
J gene: TRBJ1-6
V gene: TRBV9

CDR3 protein: CASSRDGDLSPLHF
J gene: TRBJ1-6
V gene: TRBV5-1

CDR3 protein: CASSPGTGGEQETQYF
J gene: TRBJ2-5
V gene: TRBV19

CDR3 protein: CASSQEGLAGNTGELFF
J gene: TRBJ2-2
V gene: TRBV4-2

CDR3 protein: CASRSSSSGSSYEQYF
J gene: TRBJ2-7
V gene: TRBV10-2

CDR3 protein: CASSPTGDKGPLHF
J gene: TRBJ1-6
V gene: TRBV18

CDR3 protein: CASSTTGSHTDTQYF
J gene: TRBJ2-3
V gene: TRBV7-6

CDR3 protein: CAWSEDQGVWTQYF
J gene: TRBJ2-3
V gene: TRBV30

CDR3 protein: CASSHEPWTSGDTDTQYF
J gene: TRBJ2-3
V gene: TRBV4-1

CDR3 protein: CASSLGQEETQYF
J gene: TRBJ2-5
V gene: TRBV7-3

CDR3 protein: CASSQDPGGYGYTF
J gene: TRBJ1-2
V gene: TRBV4-1

CDR3 protein: CAWSVMANTEAFF
J gene: TRBJ1-1
V gene: TRBV30

CDR3 protein: CASSPSLASGHEQYF
J gene: TRBJ2-7
V gene: TRBV4-2

CDR3 protein: CASSSRLAYTGELFF
J gene: TRBJ2-2
V gene: TRBV7-3

CDR3 protein: CASSSLTDNEQFF
J gene: TRBJ2-1
V gene: TRBV5-1

CDR3 protein: CASSLQTGSGNTIYF
J gene: TRBJ1-3
V gene: TRBV7-8

CDR3 protein: CASSRTGPNSPLHF
J gene: TRBJ1-6
V gene: TRBV27

CDR3 protein: CASSNPTGGSYEQYF
J gene: TRBJ2-7
V gene: TRBV27

CDR3 protein: CASSLGRVDGYTF
J gene: TRBJ1-2
V gene: TRBV2

CDR3 protein: CASSVGTGKVYTEAFF
J gene: TRBJ1-1
V gene: TRBV9

CDR3 protein: CASSVSGTSWSEQYF
J gene: TRBJ2-7
V gene: TRBV7-2

CDR3 protein: CASSLSRGREAFF
J gene: TRBJ1-1
V gene: TRBV27

CDR3 protein: CASSLASHYEQYF
J gene: TRBJ2-7
V gene: TRBV7-2

CDR3 protein: CASSRRQGAQGRTEAFF
J gene: TRBJ1-1
V gene: TRBV2

CDR3 protein: CASSPTRQGMNTEAFF
J gene: TRBJ1-1
V gene: TRBV18

CDR3 protein: CATSRDTGGYGYTF
J gene: TRBJ1-2
V gene: TRBV15

CDR3 protein: CASSPRVGRIEKLFF
J gene: TRBJ1-4
V gene: TRBV7-9

CDR3 protein: CASMGGYYQETQYF
J gene: TRBJ2-5
V gene: TRBV6-5

CDR3 protein: CASSPSGLADEQYF
J gene: TRBJ2-7
V gene: TRBV27

CDR3 protein: CASRVSGTGGLNSYEQYF
J gene: TRBJ2-7
V gene: TRBV5-1

CDR3 protein: CAWSRGGYTGELFF
J gene: TRBJ2-2
V gene: TRBV30

CDR3 protein: CASSHLIAGQETQYF
J gene: TRBJ2-5
V gene: TRBV4-2

CDR3 protein: CASSLAGTRGEAFF
J gene: TRBJ1-1
V gene: TRBV5-1

CDR3 protein: CASSQVLSGVNNEQFF
J gene: TRBJ2-1
V gene: TRBV4-3

CDR3 protein: CASSLTSGSIGNEQFF
J gene: TRBJ2-1
V gene: TRBV11-2

CDR3 protein: CASSLVRGTGELFF
J gene: TRBJ2-2
V gene: TRBV5-1

CDR3 protein: CASSGFGARNTEAFF
J gene: TRBJ1-1
V gene: TRBV2

CDR3 protein: CASALGQGTSNQPQHF
J gene: TRBJ1-5
V gene: TRBV28

CDR3 protein: CASSLWGEANNEQFF
J gene: TRBJ2-1
V gene: TRBV27

CDR3 protein: CASSFEGDEQYF
J gene: TRBJ2-7
V gene: TRBV9

CDR3 protein: CASSQDFGAYEQYF
J gene: TRBJ2-7
V gene: TRBV4-2

CDR3 protein: CATSRTSGHEQFF
J gene: TRBJ2-1
V gene: TRBV15

CDR3 protein: CASSDSHRDRSYNEQFF
J gene: TRBJ2-1
V gene: TRBV9

CDR3 protein: CAFQDSGGGTPGGYEQYF
J gene: TRBJ2-7
V gene: TRBV30

CDR3 protein: CASSLAAGGPYFADTQYF
J gene: TRBJ2-3
V gene: TRBV5-5

CDR3 protein: CASIGFWDTSSDTQYF
J gene: TRBJ2-3
V gene: TRBV7-8

CDR3 protein: CASSVLAVVEQYF
J gene: TRBJ2-7
V gene: TRBV2

CDR3 protein: CASSLGHISNQPQHF
J gene: TRBJ1-5
V gene: TRBV5-5

CDR3 protein: CASSDTNNNEQFF
J gene: TRBJ2-1
V gene: TRBV5-1

CDR3 protein: CASSQQVGELPGNTIYF
J gene: TRBJ1-3
V gene: TRBV5-1

CDR3 protein: CASSERSSSYNSPLHF
J gene: TRBJ1-6
V gene: TRBV9

CDR3 protein: CASSPLDSWETQYF
J gene: TRBJ2-5
V gene: TRBV5-6